This T cell receptor beta chain appears in the sequencing data of a study of somatic mutations in cytotoxic T cells in rheumatoid arthritis. Overall study findings and caveats: Just what the expanded CD8+ clones targeted, in terms of antigens, remained unknown. Patients with rheumatoid arthritis, but not healthy controls, had CD8+ clonality that increased with age. With about 60 patients examined, about 8 had a largest CD8+ clone exceeding 20% of CD8+ cells.

On this clone: What it recognizes is unknown.

Germline V lookup: CDR1 MNHEY, CDR2 SVGAGI. V gave up 2 bases and J gave up 6 bases, with 14 bases separating them. The CDR3 contains 15 residues. Sequencing used immunoSEQ multiplex PCR; TCRdb keeps in-frame clones, though not all of them. This sample carries 15,000 to 20,000 clones, 60% to 85% of them seen once, and the ten largest clones take 4.5% to 5.5%. What was sequenced was CD8+ T cells sorted from blood. The receptor comes from an adult with rheumatoid arthritis. V is TRBV6-5 and J is TRBJ1-5; D uncertain. CDR3 sequence reads: CASSYSQDSSQPQHF. CDR3 bases: TGTGCCAGCAGTTACAGCCAGGATAGTAGTCAGCCCCAGCATTTT.